The source of this T cell receptor (beta chain) is a study of cytomegalovirus exposure and HLA in healthy donors. Overall study results and limits: Most observed TCR sequences were rare, whereas some public TCRs were detected in many donors.

This clone was counted a single time. The antigen remains undetermined. The CDR3 totals 16 residues. Germline CDR1 reads MGHRA; CDR2 reads YSYEKL. The germline V and J ends were trimmed by 1 base and 3 bases, with 14 bases remaining between them. PCR primers comprised 60 Vbeta and 13 Jbeta primers. Data came from immunoSEQ multiplex PCR; TCRdb stores just in-frame clones and leaves some out. The table includes around 84,000 clones, roughly 80% detected once. This sequence was found in a human donor in good health. Sequencing input: PBMCs. This rearrangement joins TRBV4-1 to TRBJ2-3; tentatively, D is TRBD1 (6 bases). The CDR3 protein is CASSQGPSRGTDTQYF. CDR3 nucleotide sequence: TGCGCCAGCAGCCAAGGCCCTAGCAGGGGTACAGATACGCAGTATTTT.